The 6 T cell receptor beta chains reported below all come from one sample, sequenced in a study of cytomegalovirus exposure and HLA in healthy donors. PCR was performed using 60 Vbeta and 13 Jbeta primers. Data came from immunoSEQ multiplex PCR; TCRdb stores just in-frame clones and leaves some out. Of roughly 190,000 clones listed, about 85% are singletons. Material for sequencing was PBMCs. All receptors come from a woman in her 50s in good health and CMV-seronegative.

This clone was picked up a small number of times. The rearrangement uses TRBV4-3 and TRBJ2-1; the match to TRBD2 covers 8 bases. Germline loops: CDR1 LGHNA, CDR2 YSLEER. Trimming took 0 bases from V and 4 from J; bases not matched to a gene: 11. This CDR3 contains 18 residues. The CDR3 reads CASSQDGTRKKGYNEQFF. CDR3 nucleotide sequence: TGCGCCAGCAGCCAAGACGGGACTAGAAAAAAGGGGTACAATGAGCAGTTCTTC.

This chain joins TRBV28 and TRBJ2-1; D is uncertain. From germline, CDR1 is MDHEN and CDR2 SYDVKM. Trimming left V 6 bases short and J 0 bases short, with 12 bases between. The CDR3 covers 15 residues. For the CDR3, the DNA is TGTGCCAGCAGCGTGGATAGCCGCTCCTACAATGAGCAGTTCTTC. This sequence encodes CASSVDSRSYNEQFF.

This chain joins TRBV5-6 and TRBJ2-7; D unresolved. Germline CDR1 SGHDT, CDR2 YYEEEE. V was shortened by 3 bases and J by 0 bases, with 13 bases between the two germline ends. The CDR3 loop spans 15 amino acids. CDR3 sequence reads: CASSSRRLSSYEQYF. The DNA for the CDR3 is TGTGCCAGCAGCTCCCGGCGGCTAAGCTCCTACGAGCAGTACTTC.

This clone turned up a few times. CDR3 protein: CASSQPWPGQGTNTIYF. As DNA, the CDR3 is TGCGCCAGCAGCCAACCCTGGCCAGGGCAGGGAACAAACACCATATATTTT. The genes are TRBV4-1 and TRBJ1-3; D is perhaps TRBD1 (5 bases). Looked up from germline, CDR1 is MGHRA and CDR2 is YSYEKL. The CDR3 consists of 17 residues. V gave up 2 bases and J gave up 6 bases, with 20 bases separating them.

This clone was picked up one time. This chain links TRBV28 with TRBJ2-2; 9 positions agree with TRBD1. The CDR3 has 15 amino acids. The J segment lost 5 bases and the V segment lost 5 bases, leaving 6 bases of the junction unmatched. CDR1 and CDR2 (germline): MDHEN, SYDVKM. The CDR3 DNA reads TGTGCCAGCAGTCCAGGGACAGGGAATACCGGGGAGCTGTTTTTT. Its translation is CASSPGTGNTGELFF.

This CDR3 is CASSKGTSGGVEQYF. The CDR3, as DNA: TGTGCCAGCAGCAAAGGGACTAGCGGGGGGGTAGAGCAGTACTTC. This chain joins TRBV11-2 and TRBJ2-7, with 16 bases identical to TRBD2. J gave up 7 bases and V 5 bases, and 5 bases lay outside the gene matches. The CDR3 is made up of 15 amino acids. Germline CDR1 reads SGHAT; CDR2 reads FQNNGV.